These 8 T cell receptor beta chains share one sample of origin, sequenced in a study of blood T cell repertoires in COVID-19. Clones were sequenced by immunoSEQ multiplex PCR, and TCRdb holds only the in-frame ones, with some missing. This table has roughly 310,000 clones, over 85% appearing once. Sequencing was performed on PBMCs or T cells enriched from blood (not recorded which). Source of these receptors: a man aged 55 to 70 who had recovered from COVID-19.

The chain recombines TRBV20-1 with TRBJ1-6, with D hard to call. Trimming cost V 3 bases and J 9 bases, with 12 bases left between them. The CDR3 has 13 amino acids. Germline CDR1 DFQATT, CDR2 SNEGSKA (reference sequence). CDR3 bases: TGCAGTGCTAGTATCGCGCCCGGTTCACCCCTCCACTTT. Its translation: CSASIAPGSPLHF.

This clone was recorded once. The CDR3 bases are TGTGCCAGCAGTGGTACAGGGGCGAACACTGAAGCTTTCTTT. This gives the protein CASSGTGANTEAFF. This sequence joins TRBV3-1 (or the pseudogene TRBV3-2) and TRBJ1-1, with TRBD1 identical over 7 bases. This CDR3 contains 14 residues. Germline V gene sequence: CDR1 LGHDT, CDR2 YNNKEL (reference sequence). V lost 6 bases and J lost 1; bases outside the gene matches: 5.

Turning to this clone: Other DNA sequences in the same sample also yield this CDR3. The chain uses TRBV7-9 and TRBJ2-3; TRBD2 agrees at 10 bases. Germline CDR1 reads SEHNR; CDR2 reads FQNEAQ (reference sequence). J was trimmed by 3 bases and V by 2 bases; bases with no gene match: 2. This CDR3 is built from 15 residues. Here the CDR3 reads CASSLSSGRTDTQYF. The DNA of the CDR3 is TGTGCCAGCAGCTTATCTAGCGGGAGAACAGATACGCAGTATTTT.

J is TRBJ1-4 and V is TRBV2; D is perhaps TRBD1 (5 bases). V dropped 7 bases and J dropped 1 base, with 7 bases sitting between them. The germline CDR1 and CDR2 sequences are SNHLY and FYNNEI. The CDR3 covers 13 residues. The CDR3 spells CASIGGTNEKLFF. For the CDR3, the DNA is TGTGCCAGCATCGGGGGAACTAATGAAAAACTGTTTTTT.

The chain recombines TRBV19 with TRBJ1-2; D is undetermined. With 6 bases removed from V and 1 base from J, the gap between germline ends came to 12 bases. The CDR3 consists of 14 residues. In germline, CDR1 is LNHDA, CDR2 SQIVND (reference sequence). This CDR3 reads CASRVTRGNYGYTF. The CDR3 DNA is TGTGCCAGTAGAGTTACCCGGGGTAACTATGGCTACACCTTC.

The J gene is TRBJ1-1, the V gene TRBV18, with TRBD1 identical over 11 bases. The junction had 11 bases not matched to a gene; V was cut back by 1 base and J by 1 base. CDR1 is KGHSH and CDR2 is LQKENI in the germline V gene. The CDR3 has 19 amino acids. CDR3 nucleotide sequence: TGTGCCAGCTCACCACTGATGTCCGGGACAGGGGGGAGGAACACTGAAGCTTTCTTT. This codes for CASSPLMSGTGGRNTEAFF.

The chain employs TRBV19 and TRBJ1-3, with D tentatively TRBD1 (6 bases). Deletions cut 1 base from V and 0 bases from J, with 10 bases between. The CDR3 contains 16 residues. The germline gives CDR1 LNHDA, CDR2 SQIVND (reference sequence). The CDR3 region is CASSIGGTISGNTIYF. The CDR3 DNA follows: TGTGCCAGTAGTATAGGGGGGACAATCTCTGGAAACACCATATATTTT. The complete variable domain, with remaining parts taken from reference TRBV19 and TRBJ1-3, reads DGGITQSPKYLFRKEGQNVTLSCEQNLNHDAMYWYRQDPGQGLRLIYYSQIVNDFQKGDIAEGYSVSREKKESFPLTVTSAQKNPTAFYLCASSIGGTISGNTIYFGEGSWLTVV.

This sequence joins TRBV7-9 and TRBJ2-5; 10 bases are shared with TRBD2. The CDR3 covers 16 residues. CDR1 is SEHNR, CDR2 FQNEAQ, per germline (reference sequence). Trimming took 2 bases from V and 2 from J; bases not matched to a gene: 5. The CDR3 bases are TGTGCCAGCAGCTTATTGGTAGCGGGGGGTCAAGAGACCCAGTACTTC. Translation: CASSLLVAGGQETQYF.